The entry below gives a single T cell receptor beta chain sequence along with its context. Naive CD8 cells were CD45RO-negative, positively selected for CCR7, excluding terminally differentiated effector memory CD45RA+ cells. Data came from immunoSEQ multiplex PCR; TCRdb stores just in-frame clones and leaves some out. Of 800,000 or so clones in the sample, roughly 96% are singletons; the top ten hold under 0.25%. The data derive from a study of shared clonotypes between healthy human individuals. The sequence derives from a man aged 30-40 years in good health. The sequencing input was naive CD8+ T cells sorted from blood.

The CDR3 DNA is TGTGCCAGCAGTTTATCGATCGAGGCGGACTCCTACAATGAGCAGTTCTTC. This gives the protein CASSLSIEADSYNEQFF. The chain combines TRBV27 with TRBJ2-1; D call uncertain. Between the trimmed V and J ends, which lost 0 bases and 0 bases, there was a span of 12 bases. From germline, CDR1 is MNHEY and CDR2 SMNVEV (reference sequence). The CDR3 has 17 amino acids.